Shown below are 21 T cell receptor beta chains from a single sample sequenced in a study of T cell changes during pregnancy in multiple sclerosis. Here immunoSEQ multiplex PCR was the method, and the copy in TCRdb shows in-frame clones only, minus some. Found here are 35,000 to 45,000 clones, roughly 90% of them singletons; the top ten hold 5.4%. The source was peripheral blood, collected in the third trimester of pregnancy. Every receptor here comes from a female donor in good health, enrolled as a control in a pregnancy study.

J is TRBJ2-1 and V is TRBV7-2; 7 nucleotides agree with TRBD2. The CDR3 spans 14 residues. Germline CDR1 and CDR2: SGHTA and FQGNSA. J was trimmed by 7 bases and V by 5 bases; bases with no gene match: 8. CDR3 sequence (DNA): TGTGCCAGCAGCCCTCGGGACTATAAGAATGAGCAGTTCTTC. Protein product: CASSPRDYKNEQFF.

The chain carries TRBV5-4 and TRBJ1-2, with TRBD1 matching 7 bases. Germline V gene sequence: CDR1 SGHNT, CDR2 YYREEE (reference sequence). V shed 6 bases and J 2 bases; nucleotides not matched to a gene: 16. The CDR3 totals 17 residues. The CDR3: CASTILPGQRGNYGYTF. CDR3 coding DNA: TGTGCCAGCACTATACTACCGGGACAGCGAGGAAACTATGGCTACACCTTC.

Note on this clone: A read error may account for a junction end that differs from germline. The chain combines TRBV28 with TRBJ2-7, with unresolved D. The CDR3 totals 11 residues. CDR1 is MDHEN, CDR2 SYDVKM, per germline. Written as DNA, the CDR3 is TGTGCCAGCAGTTTATCAGGCCCCGTGGACTTC. This gives the protein CASSLSGPVDF.

The V and J genes are TRBV5-1 and TRBJ1-1, with D possibly being TRBD1 (6 bases). V lost 7 bases and J 5 bases, leaving 21 bases between the germline ends. This CDR3 spans 15 amino acids. Germline V gene lookup returns CDR1 SGHRS and CDR2 YFSETQ. The CDR3 loop is CASRPSGGAGTEAFF. CDR3 sequence (DNA): TGCGCCAGCCGACCTTCGGGGGGGGCAGGAACTGAAGCTTTCTTT.

The rearrangement joins TRBV7-2 to TRBJ1-1, with TRBD1 matching 10 bases. The V gene end was trimmed by 1 base and the J gene end by 4 bases; junction bases not matched to a gene: 3. The CDR3 totals 15 residues. The germline V gene has CDR1 SGHTA and CDR2 FQGNSA. CDR3 sequence: CASSLGTGGRTEAFF. In DNA form, the CDR3 reads TGTGCCAGCAGCTTAGGGACAGGGGGACGCACTGAAGCTTTCTTT.

V usage is TRBV6-1 and J usage is TRBJ2-7; the D gene is possibly TRBD1 (5 bases). CDR1 and CDR2 from the germline V gene are MNHNS and SASEGT. With 6 bases removed from V and 5 bases from J, the gap between germline ends came to 17 bases. There are 14 residues in the CDR3. The CDR3 loop is CASRALWGSNEQYF. For the CDR3, the DNA is TGTGCCAGCAGAGCTTTATGGGGCTCTAACGAGCAGTACTTC.

This chain connects TRBV30 to TRBJ1-4; tentatively, D is TRBD1 (5 bases). The CDR3 length is 14 residues. The germline gives CDR1 GTSNPN, CDR2 SVGIG (reference sequence). Between the trimmed V and J ends, which lost 3 bases and 2 bases, there was a span of 10 bases. The CDR3 sequence is CAWRAGGTNEKLFF. CDR3 sequence (DNA): TGTGCCTGGAGGGCCGGGGGGACTAATGAAAAACTGTTTTTT.

The chain links TRBV4-1 to TRBJ2-7, with 12 positions matching TRBD2. CDR1 and CDR2 (germline): MGHRA, YSYEKL. J lost 4 bases, V lost 3 bases, and 4 bases had no gene match. The CDR3 covers 15 residues. The CDR3 is CASSHLTSGRYEQYF. DNA for the CDR3: TGCGCCAGCAGCCACCTGACTAGCGGGAGATACGAGCAGTACTTC.

The rearrangement links TRBV29-1 to TRBJ1-4, with 8 positions matching TRBD1. The CDR3 has 13 residues. The V segment lost 4 bases and the J segment 7 bases; nucleotides outside the gene matches: 5. Germline V gene lookup returns CDR1 SQVTM and CDR2 ANQGSEA. This CDR3 reads CSVGGTGLEKLFF. The CDR3, as DNA: TGCAGCGTTGGCGGGACAGGCCTTGAAAAACTGTTTTTT.

This rearrangement joins TRBV28 to TRBJ2-7, with D perhaps matching TRBD1 (5 bases). The germline gives CDR1 MDHEN, CDR2 SYDVKM. Deletions cut 10 bases from V and 2 bases from J, with 18 bases between. The CDR3 runs to 14 residues. The CDR3 loop reads CATLISGFPYEQYF. In nucleotides, the CDR3 is TGTGCCACACTTATATCAGGGTTCCCCTACGAGCAGTACTTC.

In this sample, this clone turned up a few times. This chain's CDR3 is CASSQTGGKNTEAFF. The CDR3 nucleotides read TGTGCCAGCAGCCAGACAGGGGGAAAGAACACTGAAGCTTTCTTT. The rearrangement links TRBV7-9 to TRBJ1-1; TRBD1 matches at 9 bases. CDR1 and CDR2 from the germline V gene are SEHNR and FQNEAQ (reference sequence). The CDR3 sequence is 15 residues long. J gave up 1 base and V 5 bases, and 5 bases lay outside the gene matches.

V is TRBV5-1 and J is TRBJ2-5; the D gene is possibly TRBD2 (6 bases). The germline V gene encodes CDR1 SGHRS and CDR2 YFSETQ. This CDR3 has 11 amino acids. V was trimmed by 9 bases and J by 7 bases, leaving 13 bases between them. This CDR3 reads CATRDGGTQYF. Here the CDR3 DNA reads TGCGCCACCCGGGACGGGGGGACCCAGTACTTC. The variable domain in full, with the rest retrieved from reference TRBV5-1 and TRBJ2-5, is KAGVTQTPRYLIKTRGQQVTLSCSPISGHRSVSWYQQTPGQGLQFLFEYFSETQRNKGNFPGRFSGRQFSNSRSEMNVSTLELGDSALYLCATRDGGTQYFGPGTRLLVL.

J is TRBJ2-7 and V is TRBV4-3; 8 bases fit TRBD2. Germline V lookup: CDR1 LGHNA, CDR2 YSLEER. The CDR3 totals 17 residues. Trimming cost V 0 bases and J 0 bases; bases outside gene matches: 7. CDR3 protein: CASSQDRSGGSSYEQYF. The CDR3 bases are TGCGCCAGCAGCCAAGATAGAAGCGGGGGCAGCTCCTACGAGCAGTACTTC.

The chain has TRBV5-4 and TRBJ2-7, with 11 bases aligning to TRBD1. The CDR3 runs 15 residues. Germline CDR1 SGHNT, CDR2 YYREEE (reference sequence). The V segment lost 2 bases and the J segment 4 bases; nucleotides outside the gene matches: 5. CDR3 DNA sequence: TGTGCCAGCAGCTTAGCCGGGACAGGGGGATACGAGCAGTACTTC. Translation: CASSLAGTGGYEQYF. The whole variable domain, remainder taken from reference TRBV5-4 and TRBJ2-7, is ETGVTQSPTHLIKTRGQQVTLRCSSQSGHNTVSWYQQALGQGPQFIFQYYREEENGRGNFPPRFSGLQFPNYSSELNVNALELDDSALYLCASSLAGTGGYEQYFGPGTRLTVT.

V gene TRBV28 combines with J gene TRBJ2-2; 7 bases are a match to TRBD2. CDR1 is MDHEN and CDR2 is SYDVKM in the germline V gene. The CDR3 has 15 amino acids. Trimming took 2 bases from V and 3 from J; bases not matched to a gene: 3. For the CDR3, the DNA is TGTGCCAGCAGTTTACCAGCGGGACACACCGGGGAGCTGTTTTTT. Translation gives CASSLPAGHTGELFF.

V and J are TRBV28 and TRBJ1-2; the match to TRBD1 covers 10 bases. V lost 5 bases to trimming and J lost 4 bases; unmatched junction nucleotides: 4. Germline V CDR1 and CDR2: MDHEN, SYDVKM. This CDR3 region has 14 residues. As DNA, the CDR3 is TGTGCCAGCAGTCCCGGGACAGGGGCCTATGGCTACACCTTC. Translated, it gives CASSPGTGAYGYTF.

The chain carries TRBV12-5 and TRBJ2-5; no clear D. This CDR3 region has 14 residues. Germline-derived CDR1 and CDR2 are LGHNT and FRNRAP. Trimming cost V 2 bases and J 1 base, with 8 bases left between them. The CDR3 is CASGLPPSQETQYF. The CDR3 nucleotides are TGTGCTAGTGGTTTGCCCCCGTCCCAAGAGACCCAGTACTTC.

V usage is TRBV5-1 and J usage is TRBJ2-7, with 7 bases that match TRBD2. Looked up from germline, CDR1 is SGHRS and CDR2 is YFSETQ. With V trimmed by 6 bases and J by 2 bases, 14 bases remained unmatched. The length of the CDR3 is 16 residues. The CDR3 sequence: CASTGTNLPGTYEQYF. The CDR3 coding sequence is TGCGCCAGCACCGGGACTAATTTACCCGGCACCTACGAGCAGTACTTC.

This chain connects TRBV5-6 to TRBJ1-2; maybe TRBD1 (6 bases). V gave up 2 bases and J gave up 4 bases, with 15 bases separating them. The CDR3 runs to 15 residues. The germline V gene has CDR1 SGHDT and CDR2 YYEEEE. CDR3 in amino acids: CASSFSLQGPYGYTF. In nucleotides, the CDR3 is TGTGCCAGCAGCTTTTCCCTCCAGGGGCCCTATGGCTACACCTTC.

The chain links TRBV12-5 to TRBJ1-1; perhaps TRBD1 as D (5 bases). V was shortened by 2 bases and J by 6 bases, with 13 bases between the two germline ends. The CDR3 extends over 14 amino acids. The germline CDR1 and CDR2 sequences are LGHNT and FRNRAP. The CDR3 coding sequence is TGTGCTAGTGGTTTGTGGTTCGGGGGGTCTGAAGCTTTCTTT. Amino acids: CASGLWFGGSEAFF.

The V and J genes are TRBV9 and TRBJ2-1; D is perhaps TRBD2 (6 bases). The CDR3 spans 17 residues. The germline V gene has CDR1 SGDLS and CDR2 YYNGEE. V lost 0 bases to trimming and J lost 6 bases, with 19 bases between them. The CDR3 spells CASSVDPGTGTPNEQFF. The CDR3 region has the DNA TGTGCCAGCAGCGTAGATCCGGGAACCGGGACTCCCAATGAGCAGTTCTTC. The full variable domain, in which reference TRBV9 and TRBJ2-1 provide the parts outside the CDR3, is DSGVTQTPKHLITATGQRVTLRCSPRSGDLSVYWYQQSLDQGLQFLIQYYNGEERAKGNILERFSAQQFPDLHSELNLSSLELGDSALYFCASSVDPGTGTPNEQFFGPGTRLTVL.